Listed below are T cell receptor beta chains from one sample, sequenced in a study of blood T cell repertoires in COVID-19. Here immunoSEQ multiplex PCR was the method, and the copy in TCRdb shows in-frame clones only, minus some. The sample has fewer than 150,000 clones, 85% to 90% seen once; the top ten hold more than 3.5%. The source material was peripheral blood. These receptors were obtained from a woman in her thirties or forties with acute or convalescent COVID-19. CDR3s include the opening cysteine and the closing phenylalanine or tryptophan. A D gene is named only where the DNA matches it firmly. Clone size is shown for a subset of rows, as once, few, many or a class of expanded clone.

d_call: TRBD1; v_call: TRBV20-1; j_call: TRBJ1-3; clone_size: few; cdr3_aa: CSASRPGGENTIYF; cdr3_nt: TGCAGTGCTAGTAGACCAGGGGGCGAAAACACCATATATTTT
d_call: .; v_call: TRBV19; j_call: TRBJ1-5; clone_size: few; cdr3_aa: CASTALGGIRYQPQHF; cdr3_nt: TGTGCCAGTACCGCCTTAGGGGGAATACGTTATCAGCCCCAGCATTTT
d_call: .; v_call: TRBV7-9; j_call: TRBJ1-1; clone_size: .; cdr3_aa: CASSTGQNTEAFF; cdr3_nt: TGTGCCAGCAGCACAGGACAGAACACTGAAGCTTTCTTT
d_call: .; v_call: TRBV7-3; j_call: TRBJ2-5; clone_size: once; cdr3_aa: CASSSRQGEETQYF; cdr3_nt: TGTGCCAGCAGCTCTCGACAAGGTGAAGAGACCCAGTACTTC
d_call: TRBD1; v_call: TRBV29-1; j_call: TRBJ1-1; clone_size: once; cdr3_aa: CSVYRGWSTEAFF; cdr3_nt: TGCAGCGTGTACAGGGGTTGGAGCACTGAAGCTTTCTTT
d_call: .; v_call: TRBV12-3/TRBV12-4; j_call: TRBJ1-2; clone_size: once; cdr3_aa: CASSLVTTYGYTF; cdr3_nt: TGTGCCAGCAGTTTAGTGACGACTTATGGCTACACCTTC
d_call: TRBD1; v_call: TRBV30; j_call: TRBJ2-1; clone_size: .; cdr3_aa: CAWRRRQGSSYNEQFF; cdr3_nt: TGTGCCTGGAGGCGCCGACAGGGGAGCTCCTACAATGAGCAGTTCTTC
d_call: .; v_call: TRBV19; j_call: TRBJ2-2; clone_size: .; cdr3_aa: CASSIRGLSGEELFF; cdr3_nt: TGTGCCAGTAGTATAAGGGGCTTGTCGGGGGAGGAGCTGTTTTTT
d_call: TRBD1; v_call: TRBV6-6; j_call: TRBJ1-1; clone_size: .; cdr3_aa: CASSAVQGRGTEAFF; cdr3_nt: TGTGCCAGCAGTGCAGTACAGGGGCGGGGCACTGAAGCTTTCTTT
d_call: .; v_call: TRBV27; j_call: TRBJ2-3; clone_size: .; cdr3_aa: CASRQGGAFRTQYF; cdr3_nt: TGTGCCAGCAGACAAGGCGGGGCCTTTAGGACGCAGTATTTT
d_call: .; v_call: TRBV7-2; j_call: TRBJ1-5; clone_size: .; cdr3_aa: CASSLAQGLNQPQHF; cdr3_nt: TGTGCCAGCAGCTTAGCGCAGGGCCTTAATCAGCCCCAGCATTTT
d_call: .; v_call: TRBV28; j_call: TRBJ2-2; clone_size: .; cdr3_aa: CASSRNTGAGTGELFF; cdr3_nt: TGTGCCAGCAGTCGGAATACAGGAGCCGGGACCGGGGAGCTGTTTTTT
d_call: TRBD2; v_call: TRBV11-3; j_call: TRBJ2-7; clone_size: .; cdr3_aa: CASSLGTSVGRGEQYF; cdr3_nt: TGTGCCAGCAGCTTAGGCACCAGCGTCGGGAGGGGCGAGCAGTACTTC
d_call: .; v_call: TRBV14; j_call: TRBJ1-1; clone_size: .; cdr3_aa: CASRPSGINTEAFF; cdr3_nt: TGTGCCAGCAGACCCTCGGGGATTAACACTGAAGCTTTCTTT
d_call: TRBD1; v_call: TRBV10-3; j_call: TRBJ1-5; clone_size: .; cdr3_aa: CAISRTGDSNQPQHF; cdr3_nt: TGTGCCATCAGCAGGACAGGGGATAGCAATCAGCCCCAGCATTTT
d_call: TRBD1; v_call: TRBV7-2; j_call: TRBJ2-7; clone_size: .; cdr3_aa: CASSPDRGFSYEQYF; cdr3_nt: TGTGCCAGCAGTCCCGACAGGGGGTTCTCCTACGAGCAGTACTTC